This TCR beta chain was captured in a study of T cell repertoires in cytomegalovirus infection. As for the study in general: Public TCR beta signatures provided an indication of both CMV infection and a matching HLA type.

The CDR3 covers 14 residues. Germline V gives CDR1 SGHTA, CDR2 FQGNSA. V shed 7 bases and J 2 bases; nucleotides not matched to a gene: 7. TCRdb re-derived calls from the reads in MiXCR, one entry per CDR3 protein. The sample contains about 310,000 distinct CDR3 sequences, about a sixth of which appear only once. This clonotype was found many times. The TCR was taken from a human donor in good health (CMV status not recorded). Some clones in this sample may be carry-over from other donors' samples. Source material: PBMCs. The chain has TRBV7-2 and TRBJ1-1; 7 bases fit TRBD1. The DNA of the CDR3 is TGTGCCAGCACCAGGGACAGAACCAACACTGAAGCTTTCTTT. It encodes CASTRDRTNTEAFF.